What follows is one TCR beta chain and its context. It lacks a known antigen. No base quality values were provided; no much bigger clone lies one nucleotide off. The library was generated by the immunoSEQ multiplex PCR assay. TCRdb holds this immuneACCESS table with in-frame rearrangements only. Some clones are missing; in checked studies, unresolved V genes explain under half, and the rest has no known cause. A total of tens of thousands of clones appear in this sample, 80% to 95% of them only once. The ten largest clones represent 3.9% of the sample. The data stem from a study of T cell changes during pregnancy in multiple sclerosis (dated 2019 in TCRdb). Turning to the overall study: The study examined how the T cell repertoire changed over the course of pregnancy in women with multiple sclerosis.

V is pruned by 2 bases and J by 3 bases, leaving 22 bases of the junction without a gene match. The CDR3 measures 20 amino acids from cysteine to phenylalanine. Only CDR3 DNA is held: 60 bases, read in frame from base 1. Reading the germline V gene (reference sequence) gives CDR1 SGHNT and CDR2 YYREEE. This sequence uses TRBV5-4 and TRBJ1-2, and TRBD1 aligns with 7 junction nucleotides. The source was CD8+ T cells from peripheral blood mononuclear cells, collected after pregnancy. This receptor was identified in a female donor with multiple sclerosis, enrolled in a pregnancy study. Here the CDR3 is given as CASSFPVGRDRPLRDYGYTF. Here is the DNA: TGTGCCAGCAGCTTTCCGGTCGGCCGGGACAGACCTTTAAGGGACTATGGCTACACCTTC.